This T cell receptor beta chain originates from a study of naive and memory T cell subsets. Findings and limits, study-wide: Especially in CD8 cells, naive repertoires contained a few larger clonotypes, possibly CD45RA-re-expressing memory cells. In naive cells, over 95% of TCR sequences were seen only once. Naive and memory repertoire findings lacked a ground truth for validation.

An equimolar mix of two oligonucleotides served as the beta constant-region primer for TRBC1 and TRBC2. Ligated cDNA was amplified by four rounds of PCR with nested alpha and beta constant-region primers and SP2. TCRdb re-analysed the UMI-ligation and nested PCR reads in MiXCR, keeping a single row per CDR3 protein. The data contain 98,000 or so distinct CDR3 sequences, more than 14% of them singletons. To note about this clonotype: As yet, its antigen is unknown.

The receptor's source is a human donor in good health. Source material: naive CD8+ T cells from blood.

The DNA for the CDR3 is TGTGCCACAGCGGGAGCCCTCACAGATACGCAGTATTTT. This translates into CATAGALTDTQYF. The rearrangement links TRBV10-3 to TRBJ2-3; TRBD2 matches 8 bases. The CDR3 is made up of 13 amino acids. After removal of 10 bases from V and 2 bases from J, the junction contained 5 bases not matched to a gene. Germline loops: CDR1 ENHRY, CDR2 SYGVKD.